This T cell receptor (beta chain) was found in a study of blood T cell repertoires in COVID-19. Overall study: Some COVID-19 samples were acute and others convalescent; all came from the United States, Italy and Spain. T cells, B-cell-depleted T cells, or PBMCs provided the cDNA or gDNA that served as material.

In the original workflow: Counts of nucleated cells, estimated from reference gene primer amplification, were obtained. Measured with immunoSEQ multiplex PCR; TCRdb has only the in-frame clones, and not every one. That table gives V, J and clone size, and the DNA gave D and trimming. Here the sample spans 240,000 or so clones, roughly 83% being singletons. CDR1 and CDR2 from the germline V gene are LNHDA and SQIVND (reference sequence). The CDR3 is made up of 16 amino acids. V was clipped by 5 bases and J by 0 bases, with 14 bases between them. The TCR was taken from a man older than 75 with acute or convalescent COVID-19. Sample: peripheral blood. This chain joins TRBV19 and TRBJ1-5; possible D gene TRBD1, 5 bases. The CDR3: CASSGGGRTSNQPQHF. The CDR3 DNA sequence: TGTGCCAGTAGTGGGGGGGGTCGAACTAGCAATCAGCCCCAGCATTTT.